The clone carrying this T cell receptor (beta chain) was recorded many times. Its cognate antigen is unknown. Its ends do not fully match the called genes, so a read error is possible. The data stem from a study of T-cell reconstitution after alpha-beta-depleted transplantation in children. General study findings and limits: Most T-cell counts and diversity one year after the transplant came from T cells that were newly produced. About two months after transplant, alpha-beta T cells reportedly came from several hundred expanded graft clones.

Preparation of the TCRbeta library used unique molecular identifiers. Using its own MiXCR run on the PCR reads, TCRdb lists one record per CDR3 protein. The table has 750,000 to 950,000 distinct CDR3 sequences, under 20% seen once; the top ten hold roughly 4.8%. The CDR3 runs to 12 residues. This specimen consisted of PBMCs, mostly from graft donor cells, obtained 360 days after TCRalphabeta/CD19-depleted stem cell transplant. The sequence derives from a male patient between 5 and 17 years old who had a stem cell transplant for acute lymphoblastic leukemia, so the T cells may come from the graft donor. The chain links TRBV12-3 or TRBV12-4 to TRBJ2-5; possibly TRBD1 or TRBD2 for D (5 bases each). CDR3 residues: CASSGDQETQYF. CDR3 coding DNA: TGTGCCAGCAGTGGGGACCAGGAGACCCAGTACTTC.